The clone carrying this T cell receptor (beta chain) was observed at least ten times. The sample comes from a study of T-cell reconstitution after alpha-beta-depleted transplantation in children. The TCRbeta library was prepared with unique molecular identifiers. TCRdb re-derived calls from the PCR reads in MiXCR, one entry per CDR3 protein. The sample lists 170,000 or so distinct CDR3 sequences; around 6.8% were seen once. There are 15 residues in the CDR3. The ends were cut back, 1 base at V and 1 base at J, with 11 bases in the middle. Germline V gene lookup returns CDR1 SGHTA and CDR2 FQGNSA. Sequenced here: PBMCs from the stem cell graft donor, sampled from the stem cell graft. The TCR comes from a human donor who donated a stem cell graft to a child with Wiskott-Aldrich syndrome. This chain links TRBV7-2 with TRBJ2-7; D gene ambiguous. In DNA, the CDR3 is TGTGCCAGCAGCTTAGTTGGCCTGTTGTCCTACGAGCAGTACTTC. Its protein product is CASSLVGLLSYEQYF.